This T cell receptor beta chain is drawn from a study of graft-versus-host responses after intestinal transplantation. V gave up 3 bases and J gave up 9 bases; unmatched junction bases: 15. CDR1 and CDR2 (germline): LGHNA, YNFKEQ. The CDR3 loop spans 16 amino acids. Here immunoSEQ multiplex PCR was the method, and the copy in TCRdb shows in-frame clones only, minus some. The data show approximately 20,000 clones, around 77% seen once. Lamina propria and intraepithelial lymphocytes were released by processing graft tissue. The receptor's source is a human patient who received an intestinal transplant, so some T cells may come from the graft donor. The sample consisted of ileum tissue, taken 12 days after intestinal transplant. The gene calls are TRBV4-2 and TRBJ2-3; 7 positions agree with TRBD1. CDR3 nucleotides: TGTGCCAGCAGCCATTCGGACAGGCCTTCCACGGGGACGCAGTATTTT. This gives the protein CASSHSDRPSTGTQYF.